This TCR beta chain was obtained from a study of glioma-infiltrating T cells after dendritic cell vaccination. The time point is: after dendritic cell vaccination, including at tumor progression/relapse. Isocitrate dehydrogenase mutation was absent in all glioblastoma patients. PBMC sampling occurred before vaccination, two weeks after the third dose, and at progression. Sequenced by immunoSEQ multiplex PCR; TCRdb stores in-frame clones only, minus some. In the table there are over 75,000 clones, 70% to 90% of which are singletons. V was pared by 3 bases and J by 5 bases, with 10 bases between. The CDR3 sequence is 13 residues long. Germline CDR1 and CDR2: LNHDA and SQIVND (reference sequence).

The starting material was blood, obtained after dendritic cell vaccination. This sequence joins TRBV19 and TRBJ1-1, with unresolved D. The receptor was isolated from a human donor with glioblastoma. The CDR3 region has the DNA TGTGCCAGTAGTATTGTGGGGAGGACTGAAGCTTTCTTT. Translation gives CASSIVGRTEAFF.